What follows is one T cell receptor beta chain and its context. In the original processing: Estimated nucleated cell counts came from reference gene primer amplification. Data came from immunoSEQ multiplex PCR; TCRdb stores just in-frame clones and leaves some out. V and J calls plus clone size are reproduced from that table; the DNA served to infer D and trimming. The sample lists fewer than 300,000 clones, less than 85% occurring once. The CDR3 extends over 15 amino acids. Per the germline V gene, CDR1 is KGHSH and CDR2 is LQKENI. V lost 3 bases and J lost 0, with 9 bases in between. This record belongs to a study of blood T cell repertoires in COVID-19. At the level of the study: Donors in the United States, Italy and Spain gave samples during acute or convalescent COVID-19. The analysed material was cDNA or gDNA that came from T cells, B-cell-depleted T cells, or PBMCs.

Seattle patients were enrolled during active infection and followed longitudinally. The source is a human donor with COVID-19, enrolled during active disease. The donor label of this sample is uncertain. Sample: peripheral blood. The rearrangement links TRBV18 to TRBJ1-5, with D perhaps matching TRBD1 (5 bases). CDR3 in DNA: TGTGCCAGCTCACCCGACAGTCCTAGCAATCAGCCCCAGCATTTT. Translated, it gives CASSPDSPSNQPQHF. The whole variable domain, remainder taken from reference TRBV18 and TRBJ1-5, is NAGVMQNPRHLVRRRGQEARLRCSPMKGHSHVYWYRQLPEEGLKFMVYLQKENIIDESGMPKERFSAEFPKEGPSILRIQQVVRGDSAAYFCASSPDSPSNQPQHFGDGTRLSIL.